This entry lists 6 T cell receptor beta chains sequenced from one sample in a study of OX40 agonist ivuxolimab in advanced cancers. The table came from immunoSEQ multiplex PCR; TCRdb's copy has only in-frame clones and leaves some out. Of some 70,000 clones listed, 80% to 90% are singletons. Sample: CD4+ or CD8+ T cells sorted from blood, taken in a trial of the OX40 agonist ivuxolimab. These receptors came from an adult with an advanced solid tumor such as melanoma, head and neck, liver or kidney cancer.

The chain uses TRBV5-1 and TRBJ2-3; TRBD1 matches 10 bases. The J segment lost 5 bases and the V segment lost 4 bases, leaving 4 bases of the junction unmatched. This CDR3 has 14 residues. CDR1 and CDR2 from the germline V gene are SGHRS and YFSETQ. CDR3 loop: CASSPGDRGDTQYF. The CDR3 DNA sequence: TGCGCCAGCAGCCCTGGGGACAGGGGAGATACGCAGTATTTT.

This clone was observed once. The rearrangement uses TRBV2 and TRBJ2-7; 9 nucleotides match TRBD1. Trimming removed 1 base from V and 3 bases from J; junction bases left unmatched: 1. The CDR3 is 14 amino acids. In germline, CDR1 is SNHLY, CDR2 FYNNEI. CDR3 in amino acids: CASSEETGGYEQYF. CDR3 bases: TGTGCCAGCAGTGAAGAGACAGGGGGCTACGAGCAGTACTTC.

The CDR3 sequence is CASSPGDGYTF. In DNA form, the CDR3 reads TGTGCCAGCTCACCAGGGGATGGCTACACCTTC. The rearrangement uses TRBV18 and TRBJ1-2; no definite D call. Germline V gene sequence: CDR1 KGHSH, CDR2 LQKENI. The CDR3 has 11 amino acids. Trimming shortened V by 2 bases and J by 6 bases, and 4 bases separated the two germline ends.

The chain employs TRBV6-6 and TRBJ1-1, with D possibly TRBD1 on 6 matching bases. Trimming left V 10 bases short and J 0 bases short, with 12 bases between. The length of the CDR3 is 13 residues. Germline V gene data show CDR1 as MNHNY and CDR2 as SVGAGI (reference sequence). CDR3 sequence: CATQRGMNTEAFF. In DNA form, the CDR3 reads TGTGCCACCCAGAGGGGGATGAACACTGAAGCTTTCTTT.

About this clone: The junction and the germline gene differ at one end; a read error may be behind it. Other DNA sequences of this sample code for an identical CDR3. The chain joins TRBV10-2 to TRBJ1-1; 9 bases align to TRBD1. Germline V gives CDR1 WSHSY, CDR2 SAAADI. The CDR3 contains 14 residues. Written as DNA, the CDR3 is TGTGCCAGCAAGGGGACAGGGTATAACACTGAAGCTTTCTTT. Encoded protein: CASKGTGYNTEAFF.

The chain joins TRBV5-4 to TRBJ2-5, with TRBD1 identical over 9 bases. The germline CDR1 and CDR2 sequences are SGHNT and YYREEE (reference sequence). The CDR3 runs 15 residues. Germline trimming cut 3 bases from V and 2 bases from J; bases unmatched to any gene: 5. The CDR3 region is CASSSGQGYQETQYF. CDR3 coding DNA: TGTGCCAGCAGCTCCGGACAGGGGTATCAAGAGACCCAGTACTTC.